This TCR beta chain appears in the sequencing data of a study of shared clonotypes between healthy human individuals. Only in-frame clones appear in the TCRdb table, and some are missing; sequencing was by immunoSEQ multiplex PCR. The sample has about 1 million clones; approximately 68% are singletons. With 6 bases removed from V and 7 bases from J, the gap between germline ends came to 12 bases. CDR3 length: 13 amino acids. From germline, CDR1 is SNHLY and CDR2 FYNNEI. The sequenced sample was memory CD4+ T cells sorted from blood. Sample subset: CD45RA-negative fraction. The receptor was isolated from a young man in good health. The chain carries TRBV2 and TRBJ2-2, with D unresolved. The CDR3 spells CASSRTWVGELFF. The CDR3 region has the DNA TGTGCCAGCAGCCGCACCTGGGTCGGGGAGCTGTTTTTT.